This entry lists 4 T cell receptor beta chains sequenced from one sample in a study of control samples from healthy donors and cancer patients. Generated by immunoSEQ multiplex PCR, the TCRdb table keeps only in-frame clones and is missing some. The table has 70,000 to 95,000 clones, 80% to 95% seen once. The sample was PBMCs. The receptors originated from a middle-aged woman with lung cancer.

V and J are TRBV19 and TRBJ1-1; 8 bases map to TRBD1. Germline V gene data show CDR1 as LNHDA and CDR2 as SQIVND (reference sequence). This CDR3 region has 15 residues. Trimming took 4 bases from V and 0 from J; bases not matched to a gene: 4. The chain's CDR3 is CASSTGQVLNTEAFF. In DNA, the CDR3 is TGTGCCAGTAGTACGGGACAGGTGTTGAACACTGAAGCTTTCTTT.

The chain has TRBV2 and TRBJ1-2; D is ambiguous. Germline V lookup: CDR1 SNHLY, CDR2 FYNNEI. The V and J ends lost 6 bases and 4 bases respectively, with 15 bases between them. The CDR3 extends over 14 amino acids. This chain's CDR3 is CASSGIRFPYGYTF. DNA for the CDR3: TGTGCCAGCAGCGGAATCAGGTTTCCCTATGGCTACACCTTC.

In nucleotides, the CDR3 is TGTGCCAGCAGGGGGGACAGGGGTGACTATGGCTACACCTTC. This sequence encodes CASRGDRGDYGYTF. V usage is TRBV25-1 and J usage is TRBJ1-2; TRBD1 aligns across 10 bases. V gave up 6 bases and J gave up 3 bases; unmatched junction bases: 4. There are 14 residues in the CDR3. Germline CDR1 and CDR2: MGHDK and SYGVNS.

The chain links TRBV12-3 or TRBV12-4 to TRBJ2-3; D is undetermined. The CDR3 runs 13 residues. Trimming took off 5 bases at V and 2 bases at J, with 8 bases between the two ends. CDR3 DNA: TGTGCCAGCAGTCCACATCTCACAGATACGCAGTATTTT. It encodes CASSPHLTDTQYF.